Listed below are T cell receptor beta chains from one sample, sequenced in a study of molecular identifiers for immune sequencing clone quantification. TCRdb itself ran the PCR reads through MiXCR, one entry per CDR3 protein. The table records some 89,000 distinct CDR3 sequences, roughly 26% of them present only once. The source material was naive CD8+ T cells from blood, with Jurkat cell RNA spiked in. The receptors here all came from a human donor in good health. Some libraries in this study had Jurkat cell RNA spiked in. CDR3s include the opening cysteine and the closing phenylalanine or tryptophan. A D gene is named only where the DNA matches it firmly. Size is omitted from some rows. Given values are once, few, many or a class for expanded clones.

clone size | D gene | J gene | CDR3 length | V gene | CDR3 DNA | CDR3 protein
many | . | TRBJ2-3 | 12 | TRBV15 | TGTGCCACCAGCAGAGATTCCGATACGCAGTATTTT | CATSRDSDTQYF
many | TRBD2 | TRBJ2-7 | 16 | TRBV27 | TGTGCCAGCAGTTTCGAAGGGACTAGCGACTCCTACGAGCAGTACTTC | CASSFEGTSDSYEQYF
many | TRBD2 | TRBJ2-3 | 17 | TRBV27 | TGTGCCAGCAGTACTAGCGGGAGCCCCCCTAGCACAGATACGCAGTATTTT | CASSTSGSPPSTDTQYF
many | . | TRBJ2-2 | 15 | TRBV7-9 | TGTGCCAGCAGCTCCCACGGCGCGGACACCGGGGAGCTGTTTTTT | CASSSHGADTGELFF
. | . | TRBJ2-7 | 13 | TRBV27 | TGTGCCAGCAGCCCCGGAGGGGGCCTCGAGCAGTACTTC | CASSPGGGLEQYF
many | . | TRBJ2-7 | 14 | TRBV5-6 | TGTGCCAGCAGCTTGGTCCAGGGGGGCTACGAGCAGTACTTC | CASSLVQGGYEQYF
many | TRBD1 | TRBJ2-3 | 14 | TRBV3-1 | TGTGCCAGCAGCCCGACAGGGGGATGGGATACGCAGTATTTT | CASSPTGGWDTQYF
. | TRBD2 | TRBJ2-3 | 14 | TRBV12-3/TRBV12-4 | TGTGCCAGCTACCGAGCGGGGGTCACAGATACGCAGTATTTT | CASYRAGVTDTQYF
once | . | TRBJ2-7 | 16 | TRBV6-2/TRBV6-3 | TGTGCCCGCAGTTACTCGGCCCTTGCGCTGCGCTCCGCGCCGTACTTC | CARSYSALALRSAPYF
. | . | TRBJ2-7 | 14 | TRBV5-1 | TGCGCCAGCAGCTTGCCCGATTCTACCTACGAGCAGTACTTC | CASSLPDSTYEQYF
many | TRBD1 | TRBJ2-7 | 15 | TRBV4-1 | TGCGCCAGCAGCCAAATTTTTAGGGGGCTGTACGAGCAGTACTTC | CASSQIFRGLYEQYF
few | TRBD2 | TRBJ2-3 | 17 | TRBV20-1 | TGCAGTGCTGGAGAAGGACTAGCGGGGCCCTTCACAGATACGCAGTATTTT | CSAGEGLAGPFTDTQYF
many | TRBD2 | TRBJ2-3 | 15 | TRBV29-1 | TGCAGCGTTGAGTGGCTAGCGGGCAGCACAGATACGCAGTATTTT | CSVEWLAGSTDTQYF
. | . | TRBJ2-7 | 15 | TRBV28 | TGTGCCAGCAGTTTGACAACCTCAATACTGAACGAGCAGTACTTC | CASSLTTSILNEQYF
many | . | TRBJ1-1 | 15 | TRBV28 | TGTGCCAGCAGTTCTGAAGGGTTAGGGAACACTGAAGCTTTCTTT | CASSSEGLGNTEAFF